Here is one T cell receptor (beta chain) with its context. The target antigen is unknown. The sort gate was single viable CD3+CD4+CD8-CD45RO+ cells for memory CD4+ T cells. The data were taken from a study of memory CD4+ T cells and cytomegalovirus serostatus. Findings and caveats of the study: CD4+ memory repertoires contained 67 of 164 reported CMV TCRbeta sequences.

The V end lost 1 base, the J end lost 4 bases, and 19 bases lay between the germline ends. This CDR3 contains 17 residues. Germline CDR1 is SEHNR and CDR2 is FQNEAQ (reference sequence). This table comes from immunoSEQ multiplex PCR, and its TCRdb copy is limited to in-frame clones, with some not included. The sample has some 87,000 clones; 80% are singletons. J is TRBJ2-5 and V is TRBV7-9; D may correspond to TRBD1 or TRBD2 (5 bases each). The specimen sequenced was memory CD4+ T cells from blood. The TCR comes from an adult in good health and CMV-seropositive. The CDR3 sequence: CASSLGGGNPIGETQYF. CDR3 DNA sequence: TGTGCCAGCAGCTTAGGTGGGGGAAACCCGATCGGAGAGACCCAGTACTTC.